Below, 19 T cell receptor beta chains from the same sample are listed, as sequenced in a study of cytomegalovirus exposure and HLA in healthy donors. Primers included in the PCR were 60 Vbeta and 13 Jbeta primers. The data were produced by immunoSEQ multiplex PCR, yet TCRdb's version contains in-frame clones alone and is incomplete. The sample holds about 130,000 clones, 81% seen once. Sequenced input: PBMCs. These receptors all stem from a man aged 18-30 years in good health and CMV-seropositive.

A word on this clone: One end of the junction fails to match germline, which may point to a read error. The chain recombines TRBV15 with TRBJ2-5; 7 nucleotides match TRBD1. This CDR3 region has 15 residues. Germline V gives CDR1 LNHNV, CDR2 YYDKDF (reference sequence). CDR3 in amino acids: CATSSNRGTQGTQYF. DNA for the CDR3: TGTGCCACCAGCAGTAACAGGGGAACCCAAGGGACCCAGTACTTC. Supplemented by reference TRBV15 and TRBJ2-5, the full variable domain reads DAMVIQNPRYQVTQFGKPVTLSCSQTLNHNVMYWYQQKSSQAPKLLFHYYDKDFNNEADTPDNFQSRRPNTSFCFLDIRSPGLGDTAMYLCATSSNRGTQGTQYFGPGTRLLVL.

The chain uses TRBV7-2 and TRBJ1-2; 9 bases match TRBD1. Germline CDR1 SGHTA, CDR2 FQGNSA. The CDR3 contains 15 residues. With 5 bases clipped from V and 3 bases from J, the junction kept 7 bases outside the gene matches. CDR3 in amino acids: CASSKWTGDDYGYTF. CDR3 nucleotides: TGTGCCAGCAGCAAATGGACAGGGGATGACTATGGCTACACCTTC.

The chain links TRBV2 to TRBJ1-1; the D is unclear. The CDR3 covers 13 residues. Germline V gene lookup returns CDR1 SNHLY and CDR2 FYNNEI. With 7 bases removed from V and 0 bases from J, the gap between germline ends came to 9 bases. The CDR3 region has the DNA TGTGCCAGCAAGGTCGGAGTGAACACTGAAGCTTTCTTT. Protein sequence: CASKVGVNTEAFF. Using reference TRBV2 and TRBJ1-1 for the parts outside the CDR3, the full variable domain is EPEVTQTPSHQVTQMGQEVILRCVPISNHLYFYWYRQILGQKVEFLVSFYNNEISEKSEIFDDQFSVERPDGSNFTLKIRSTKLEDSAMYFCASKVGVNTEAFFGQGTRLTVV.

This chain links TRBV20-1 with TRBJ2-1, with D uncertain. Germline loops: CDR1 DFQATT, CDR2 SNEGSKA (reference sequence). The V and J ends lost 5 bases and 2 bases respectively, with 4 bases between them. The CDR3 covers 11 residues. The CDR3 DNA sequence: TGCAGTGCTCTTACCTACAATGAGCAGTTCTTC. It translates to CSALTYNEQFF.

This chain uses TRBV9 with TRBJ2-7; 11 bases are shared with TRBD1. V dropped 4 bases and J dropped 4; count of bases not matched to a gene: 13. There are 17 residues in the CDR3. The germline V gene encodes CDR1 SGDLS and CDR2 YYNGEE. The chain's CDR3 is CASSPGQGARGFYEQYF. For the CDR3, the DNA is TGTGCCAGCAGCCCCGGACAGGGGGCGCGAGGATTTTACGAGCAGTACTTC.

The chain employs TRBV9 and TRBJ1-1; D not certain. This CDR3 contains 13 residues. Germline loops: CDR1 SGDLS, CDR2 YYNGEE. V was cut by 0 bases and J by 6 bases, with 9 bases left in between. The DNA of the CDR3 is TGTGCCAGCAGCGTAGGGCCAGAGGCTGAAGCTTTCTTT. Its protein product is CASSVGPEAEAFF.

The chain combines TRBV30 with TRBJ1-5, with D perhaps TRBD1 (6 bases). V shed 4 bases and J shed 6 bases, with 13 bases lying between them. The CDR3 covers 13 residues. Per germline, CDR1 GTSNPN and CDR2 SVGIG (reference sequence). The CDR3 region has the DNA TGTGCCTGGAATGGGGGGGCCGGTCAGCCCCAGCATTTT. It encodes CAWNGGAGQPQHF. Based on the CDR3 plus reference TRBV30 and TRBJ1-5, the full variable domain is SQTIHQWPATLVQPVGSPLSLECTVEGTSNPNLYWYRQAAGRGLQLLFYSVGIGQISSEVPQNLSASRPQDRQFILSSKKLLLSDSGFYLCAWNGGAGQPQHFGDGTRLSIL.

Only a few counts were recorded for this clone. J is TRBJ2-1 and V is TRBV5-1, with TRBD2 matching 7 bases. There are 16 residues in the CDR3. Trimming cost V 4 bases and J 0 bases; bases outside gene matches: 7. Germline CDR1 and CDR2: SGHRS and YFSETQ. The chain's CDR3 is CASSGNAGVSYNEQFF. CDR3 coding DNA: TGCGCCAGCAGCGGAAACGCGGGGGTCTCCTACAATGAGCAGTTCTTC. Full variable domain (remainder filled in from reference TRBV5-1 and TRBJ2-1): KAGVTQTPRYLIKTRGQQVTLSCSPISGHRSVSWYQQTPGQGLQFLFEYFSETQRNKGNFPGRFSGRQFSNSRSEMNVSTLELGDSALYLCASSGNAGVSYNEQFFGPGTRLTVL.

This sequence joins TRBV10-3 and TRBJ1-6, with D unresolved. The germline V gene encodes CDR1 ENHRY and CDR2 SYGVKD. V was pared by 0 bases and J by 11 bases, with 5 bases between. This CDR3 is built from 12 residues. CDR3 DNA sequence: TGTGCCATCAGTGAGTCAGCCCCACCCCTCCACTTT. Residues: CAISESAPPLHF.

Note on this clone: At one end, the junction sequence differs from germline, possibly due to a read error. The chain is built from TRBV6-1 and TRBJ2-1; maybe TRBD1 (5 bases). The CDR3 contains 15 residues. Germline V lookup: CDR1 MNHNS, CDR2 SASEGT. Here the CDR3 reads CASCERGGSNNEQFF. CDR3 DNA: TGTGCCAGCTGTGAAAGGGGCGGCTCTAACAATGAGCAGTTCTTC.

CDR3 protein: CASSQVSTGQPQHF. CDR3 coding DNA: TGCGCCAGCAGCCAAGTGAGTACGGGTCAGCCCCAGCATTTT. The chain links TRBV4-3 to TRBJ1-5; D remains unclear. The CDR3 is made up of 14 amino acids. From germline, CDR1 is LGHNA and CDR2 YSLEER. The V and J ends lost 1 base and 6 bases respectively, with 10 bases between them.

The chain links TRBV7-6 to TRBJ1-1, with D perhaps TRBD1 (5 bases). This CDR3 region has 14 residues. In germline, CDR1 is SGHVS, CDR2 FNYEAQ. V shed 6 bases and J shed 3 bases, with 14 bases lying between them. The DNA of the CDR3 is TGTGCCAGCAGGCCAGGGTTGGGTCACACTGAAGCTTTCTTT. Its protein is CASRPGLGHTEAFF.

Concerning this clone: One end of the junction fails to match germline, which may point to a read error. The chain uses TRBV7-7 and TRBJ2-3; possibly TRBD2 for D (6 bases). The CDR3 has 14 residues. The germline CDR1 and CDR2 sequences are SSHAT and FNYEAQ (reference sequence). CDR3 nucleotides: TGTGCTAGCAGCCCCTCGCGGGATGCAGATACGCAGTATTTT. Protein sequence: CASSPSRDADTQYF.

The chain is built from TRBV9 and TRBJ2-2; D is ambiguous. The CDR3 extends over 13 amino acids. V was cut by 3 bases and J by 6 bases, with 9 bases left in between. Germline CDR1 is SGDLS and CDR2 is YYNGEE. In nucleotides, the CDR3 is TGTGCCAGCAGCGATTCGTCGGCCGGGGAGCTGTTTTTT. It translates to CASSDSSAGELFF.

CDR3 coding DNA: TGTGCCAGTAAGCCCTTCGGGCAGGGGGAATTTCATGAGCAGTTCTTC. It encodes CASKPFGQGEFHEQFF. The rearrangement uses TRBV19 and TRBJ2-1; 7 bases are shared with TRBD1. V lost 7 bases, J lost 8 bases, and 17 bases stayed unmatched. This CDR3 has 16 residues. Germline V CDR1 and CDR2: LNHDA, SQIVND (reference sequence).

The CDR3 DNA follows: TGTGCCAGCAGCTTATGGGCCAGGGTTGGAGATACGCAGTATTTT. The encoded protein is CASSLWARVGDTQYF. The chain combines TRBV7-9 with TRBJ2-3, with D possibly being TRBD1 (5 bases). The CDR3 totals 15 residues. CDR1 is SEHNR and CDR2 is FQNEAQ in the germline V gene (reference sequence). The V end lost 2 bases, the J end lost 5 bases, and 14 bases lay between the germline ends.

The V call is TRBV5-6, the J call TRBJ1-1; TRBD1 aligns across 9 bases. This CDR3 spans 15 amino acids. Trimming at V came to 4 bases and at J to 1 base, leaving 5 bases not matched to a gene. Germline V CDR1 and CDR2: SGHDT, YYEEEE. CDR3 DNA: TGTGCCAGCAGCCCAGGGACAGGGAGGAACACTGAAGCTTTCTTT. Amino acid sequence: CASSPGTGRNTEAFF.

The chain joins TRBV25-1 to TRBJ2-1; TRBD1 matches at 7 bases. The trim removed 1 base at V and 2 bases at J, leaving 8 bases unmatched. CDR3 size: 17 residues. Germline assignment: CDR1 MGHDK and CDR2 SYGVNS. The CDR3 DNA reads as TGTGCCAGCAGTGAATCATCACAGGGGAAGGCCTACAATGAGCAGTTCTTC. Translating gives CASSESSQGKAYNEQFF.

The chain carries TRBV13 and TRBJ1-3, with D possibly being TRBD1 (5 bases). This CDR3 has 17 amino acids. Germline-derived CDR1 and CDR2 are PRHDT and FYEKMQ (reference sequence). Trimming shortened V by 4 bases and J by 0 bases, and 16 bases separated the two germline ends. The CDR3 protein is CASSSGPWGSSGNTIYF. The CDR3 DNA reads as TGTGCCAGCAGCTCAGGCCCGTGGGGCAGCTCTGGAAACACCATATATTTT. Filled out from reference TRBV13 and TRBJ1-3, the complete variable domain reads AAGVIQSPRHLIKEKRETATLKCYPIPRHDTVYWYQQGPGQDPQFLISFYEKMQSDKGSIPDRFSAQQFSDYHSELNMSSLELGDSALYFCASSSGPWGSSGNTIYFGEGSWLTVV.